This passage covers 27 T cell receptor beta chains from one sample sequenced in a study of cytomegalovirus exposure and HLA in healthy donors. PCR involved 60 Vbeta and 13 Jbeta primers. Clones were read by immunoSEQ multiplex PCR, and TCRdb kept only the in-frame ones, dropping some. The table lists about 150,000 clones, 65% to 85% of them singletons. The specimen was PBMCs. All receptors come from a young man in good health and CMV-seronegative.

The rearrangement links TRBV9 to TRBJ1-2, with TRBD1 as a possible D gene (6 bases). Germline-derived CDR1 and CDR2 are SGDLS and YYNGEE. This CDR3 region has 14 residues. With 4 bases removed from V and 3 bases from J, the gap between germline ends came to 13 bases. The CDR3 region has the DNA TGTGCCAGCAGCCCCTGGACAGCCGACTATGGCTACACCTTC. Its protein is CASSPWTADYGYTF.

The V call is TRBV7-8, the J call TRBJ1-2, with TRBD1 identical over 9 bases. The CDR3 has 15 amino acids. Germline V gene lookup returns CDR1 SGHVS and CDR2 FQNEAQ. V dropped 5 bases and J dropped 4; count of bases not matched to a gene: 8. CDR3 in amino acids: CASSLGTGKVYGYTF. CDR3 DNA sequence: TGTGCCAGCAGCCTCGGGACAGGGAAGGTCTATGGCTACACCTTC.

This chain links TRBV5-6 with TRBJ2-1, with 11 bases that match TRBD2. V lost 3 bases and J lost 10; bases outside the gene matches: 12. The CDR3 length is 16 residues. Germline CDR1 and CDR2: SGHDT and YYEEEE. As DNA, the CDR3 is TGTGCCAGCAGCTCTCATGGGCTAGCGGGGGGAGGGGAGCAGTTCTTC. It specifies CASSSHGLAGGGEQFF.

The chain combines TRBV15 with TRBJ1-6; the D gene is possibly TRBD1 (5 bases). This CDR3 has 15 amino acids. Germline V gene sequence: CDR1 LNHNV, CDR2 YYDKDF (reference sequence). The V end was cut by 1 base, the J end by 8 bases, with 12 bases between. The CDR3 nucleotides read TGTGCCACCAGCAGAGTGACAGTGGATGATTCACCCCTCCACTTT. It is translated as CATSRVTVDDSPLHF.

This chain connects TRBV18 to TRBJ2-2, with a possible D match to TRBD2 (5 bases). The CDR3 is made up of 16 amino acids. Deletions cut 3 bases from V and 0 bases from J, with 11 bases between. CDR1 and CDR2 (germline): KGHSH, LQKENI. DNA for the CDR3: TGTGCCAGCTCACCCCGAGGGCCACCGAACACCGGGGAGCTGTTTTTT. Translating it yields CASSPRGPPNTGELFF. The full variable domain, its missing parts supplied by reference TRBV18 and TRBJ2-2, is NAGVMQNPRHLVRRRGQEARLRCSPMKGHSHVYWYRQLPEEGLKFMVYLQKENIIDESGMPKERFSAEFPKEGPSILRIQQVVRGDSAAYFCASSPRGPPNTGELFFGEGSRLTVL.

The chain is built from TRBV7-3 and TRBJ1-4, with 7 bases matching TRBD1. The germline V gene has CDR1 SGHTA and CDR2 FQGTGA. The CDR3 has 12 residues. Germline trimming cut 4 bases from V and 13 bases from J; bases unmatched to any gene: 6. The CDR3 DNA sequence: TGTGCCAGCAGCTCCCAAAGACAGGGACTGTTTTTT. Translation: CASSSQRQGLFF.

The gene calls are TRBV7-9 and TRBJ2-1; 9 bases agree with TRBD1. Germline CDR1 SEHNR, CDR2 FQNEAQ (reference sequence). V was pared by 3 bases and J by 4 bases, with 4 bases of the junction left unmatched. CDR3 length: 15 amino acids. The CDR3 DNA reads as TGTGCCAGCAGCTTTATGGGACAGGGTTACAATGAGCAGTTCTTC. It codes for CASSFMGQGYNEQFF.

The chain uses TRBV13 and TRBJ2-7, with 10 bases lining up with TRBD1. The CDR3 length is 16 residues. Trimming took 5 bases from V and 3 from J; bases not matched to a gene: 10. The germline V gene has CDR1 PRHDT and CDR2 FYEKMQ (reference sequence). The CDR3 reads CASSHRQGAMVYEQYF. The CDR3 DNA sequence: TGTGCCAGCAGCCACAGACAGGGGGCGATGGTCTACGAGCAGTACTTC.

The chain combines TRBV6-1 with TRBJ1-6; 7 nucleotides match TRBD1. Looked up from germline, CDR1 is MNHNS and CDR2 is SASEGT. Trimming removed 5 bases from V and 12 bases from J; junction bases left unmatched: 10. The CDR3 runs to 14 residues. The CDR3 protein is CASSPNRQGIPLHF. CDR3 sequence (DNA): TGTGCCAGCAGTCCTAATCGACAGGGAATACCCCTCCACTTT.

The gene calls are TRBV19 and TRBJ2-7; 9 nucleotides line up with TRBD1. CDR1 is LNHDA, CDR2 SQIVND, per germline (reference sequence). V shed 4 bases and J 0 bases; nucleotides not matched to a gene: 10. The CDR3 runs 17 residues. The DNA of the CDR3 is TGTGCCAGTAGTACCTTCTCGGGACAGGGTTACTCCTACGAGCAGTACTTC. Protein product: CASSTFSGQGYSYEQYF.

This clone has a handful of counts. The V call is TRBV6-6, the J call TRBJ1-1, with a tentative D call TRBD1 (6 bases). Trimming stripped 6 bases from V and 0 bases from J, with 14 bases between. The CDR3 loop spans 15 amino acids. The germline CDR1 and CDR2 sequences are MNHNY and SVGAGI (reference sequence). CDR3 in DNA: TGTGCCAGCAGGCGCGGACAGTCCGTGAACACTGAAGCTTTCTTT. The encoded protein is CASRRGQSVNTEAFF.

The J gene is TRBJ2-5, the V gene TRBV19, with TRBD2 matching 8 bases. Germline V gene sequence: CDR1 LNHDA, CDR2 SQIVND (reference sequence). CDR3 length: 15 residues. J was trimmed by 5 bases and V by 5 bases; bases with no gene match: 10. CDR3 DNA: TGTGCCAGTAGTTCGGGACTAGGCGTATGGGAGACCCAGTACTTC. Amino acid sequence: CASSSGLGVWETQYF. Together with reference TRBV19 and TRBJ2-5, the CDR3 gives the full variable domain: DGGITQSPKYLFRKEGQNVTLSCEQNLNHDAMYWYRQDPGQGLRLIYYSQIVNDFQKGDIAEGYSVSREKKESFPLTVTSAQKNPTAFYLCASSSGLGVWETQYFGPGTRLLVL.

V gene TRBV5-1 combines with J gene TRBJ2-2, with TRBD2 matching 7 bases. J lost 1 base, V lost 4 bases, and 4 bases had no gene match. Germline V CDR1 and CDR2: SGHRS, YFSETQ. This CDR3 spans 15 amino acids. In DNA, the CDR3 is TGCGCCAGCAGCCAAAGCGGGGAGAACACCGGGGAGCTGTTTTTT. Translating gives CASSQSGENTGELFF.

This chain joins TRBV28 and TRBJ1-2; 7 positions match TRBD1. V trimming: 6 bases; J trimming: 4 bases; junction bases outside the gene matches: 5. CDR1 MDHEN and CDR2 SYDVKM come from the germline V gene. The length of the CDR3 is 13 residues. The CDR3: CASSSGTAYGYTF. The CDR3 coding sequence is TGTGCCAGCAGCTCAGGGACAGCCTATGGCTACACCTTC.

The chain carries TRBV27 and TRBJ1-5, with 11 bases that match TRBD1. V lost 9 bases, J lost 7 bases, and 14 bases stayed unmatched. CDR3 length: 16 amino acids. Germline V gives CDR1 MNHEY, CDR2 SMNVEV (reference sequence). The CDR3 DNA sequence: TGTGCCAGAGGGGAGACCGGACAGGGGGCAAAACAGCCCCAGCATTTT. As protein: CARGETGQGAKQPQHF.

V gene TRBV5-4 combines with J gene TRBJ1-4, with TRBD1 matching over 7 bases. V dropped 5 bases and J dropped 6; count of bases not matched to a gene: 16. CDR1 is SGHNT and CDR2 is YYREEE in the germline V gene (reference sequence). This CDR3 is built from 17 residues. CDR3 loop: CASSPYRGSEADEKLFF. DNA for the CDR3: TGTGCCAGCAGTCCGTACAGGGGAAGTGAAGCTGATGAAAAACTGTTTTTT.

This clone has more than one count but fewer than ten. The rearrangement joins TRBV4-2 to TRBJ2-5; 8 bases line up with TRBD2. The germline V gene encodes CDR1 LGHNA and CDR2 YNFKEQ. The CDR3 covers 16 residues. V shed 5 bases, J shed 3 bases, and the junction held 11 bases outside the gene matches. For the CDR3, the DNA is TGTGCCAGCAGCGCCCGTTACGGGGGGGGGAAAGAGACCCAGTACTTC. It specifies CASSARYGGGKETQYF.

This clone was found a few times. This CDR3 is CASSLASSGLYYGYTF. CDR3 nucleotide sequence: TGTGCCAGCAGCTTAGCATCGTCAGGGCTGTACTATGGCTACACCTTC. This chain uses TRBV7-2 with TRBJ1-2; D perhaps matches TRBD1 (5 bases). Per the germline V gene, CDR1 is SGHTA and CDR2 is FQGNSA. CDR3 size: 16 residues. The V end lost 0 bases, the J end lost 3 bases, and 14 bases lay between the germline ends.

Only one count was recorded for this clone. The rearrangement joins TRBV11-2 to TRBJ1-1; 7 nucleotides agree with TRBD1. This CDR3 comprises 14 residues. With V trimmed by 5 bases and J by 6 bases, 9 bases remained unmatched. Germline CDR1 and CDR2: SGHAT and FQNNGV. The CDR3 is CASSTRQGLSEAFF. CDR3 sequence (DNA): TGTGCCAGCAGCACCCGACAGGGTCTCTCTGAAGCTTTCTTT.

As to this clone: An end of the junction does not agree with germline; a read error may underlie this. The chain joins TRBV7-9 to TRBJ1-5; TRBD1 matches 9 bases. Germline V lookup: CDR1 SEHNR, CDR2 FQNEAQ (reference sequence). The CDR3 contains 13 residues. The CDR3 nucleotides read TGTTCCAGCGGGACAGGGCGCAATCAGCCCCAGCATTTT. Translated: CSSGTGRNQPQHF.

This chain joins TRBV5-4 and TRBJ1-6; a possible D gene is TRBD1 (6 bases). This CDR3 is built from 11 residues. Per the germline V gene, CDR1 is SGHNT and CDR2 is YYREEE (reference sequence). The CDR3 sequence is CAEGRGSPLHF. DNA for the CDR3: TGTGCAGAGGGCAGGGGTTCACCCCTCCACTTT.

The chain joins TRBV6-5 to TRBJ2-1, with D possibly matching TRBD2 (6 bases). The length of the CDR3 is 16 residues. The V and J ends lost 0 bases and 6 bases respectively, with 15 bases between them. Germline V CDR1 and CDR2: MNHEY, SVGAGI. The CDR3 DNA sequence: TGTGCCAGCAGTTACTCGTTGGCGGGATATAGCAATGAGCAGTTCTTC. This translates into CASSYSLAGYSNEQFF.

This clone was seen only once. The chain has TRBV20-1 and TRBJ1-2; unclear D gene. V lost 7 bases to trimming and J lost 0 bases, with 6 bases between them. This CDR3 is 11 amino acids long. The germline V gene encodes CDR1 DFQATT and CDR2 SNEGSKA (reference sequence). The CDR3 DNA sequence: TGCAGTGACAGTACTAACTATGGCTACACCTTC. Amino acids: CSDSTNYGYTF.

CDR3 amino acids: CASSLGHVTGKLADTQYF. The CDR3, as DNA: TGTGCCAGCAGCTTAGGGCACGTAACAGGGAAATTGGCAGATACGCAGTATTTT. V gene TRBV7-9 combines with J gene TRBJ2-3; perhaps TRBD1 as D (6 bases). The germline CDR1 and CDR2 sequences are SEHNR and FQNEAQ (reference sequence). The CDR3 runs to 18 residues. Trimming removed 1 base at V and 4 bases at J, with 21 bases between.

The genes are TRBV18 and TRBJ1-2; 8 bases align to TRBD1. This CDR3 is built from 15 residues. Looked up from germline, CDR1 is KGHSH and CDR2 is LQKENI. J gave up 4 bases and V 5 bases, and 9 bases lay outside the gene matches. CDR3 region: CASSDGQGGFYGYTF. CDR3 DNA sequence: TGTGCCAGCTCAGATGGACAGGGAGGCTTCTATGGCTACACCTTC.

V and J are TRBV6-5 and TRBJ1-2, with D possibly matching TRBD1 (5 bases). V was clipped by 6 bases and J by 8 bases, with 22 bases between them. Germline CDR1 is MNHEY and CDR2 is SVGAGI. CDR3 length: 15 amino acids. CDR3 sequence reads: CASRMGWGGVIGYTF. CDR3 nucleotide sequence: TGTGCCAGCAGGATGGGGTGGGGGGGGGTGATCGGCTACACCTTC.

This clone has only a few counts. The J gene is TRBJ2-3, the V gene TRBV2, with D tentatively TRBD2 (6 bases). Germline-derived CDR1 and CDR2 are SNHLY and FYNNEI. Trimming pared 4 bases from V and 5 bases from J, leaving 16 bases between. The CDR3 extends over 15 amino acids. CDR3 loop: CASSVWGVGEDTQYF. CDR3 bases: TGTGCCAGCAGTGTGTGGGGGGTGGGGGAAGATACGCAGTATTTT.